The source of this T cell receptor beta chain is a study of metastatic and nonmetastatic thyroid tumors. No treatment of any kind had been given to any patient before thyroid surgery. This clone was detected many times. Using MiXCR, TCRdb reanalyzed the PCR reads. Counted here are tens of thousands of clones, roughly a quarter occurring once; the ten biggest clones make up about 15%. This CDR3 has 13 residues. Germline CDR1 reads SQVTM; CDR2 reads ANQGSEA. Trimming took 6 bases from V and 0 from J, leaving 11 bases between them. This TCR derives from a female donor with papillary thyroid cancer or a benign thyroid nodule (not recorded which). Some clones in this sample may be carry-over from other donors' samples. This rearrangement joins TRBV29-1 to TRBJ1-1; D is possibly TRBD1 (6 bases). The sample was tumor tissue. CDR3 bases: TGCAGCGTGCCGGACAGATTGAACACTGAAGCTTTCTTT. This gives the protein CSVPDRLNTEAFF. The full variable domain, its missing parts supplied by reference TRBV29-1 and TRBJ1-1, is SAVISQKPSRDICQRGTSLTIQCQVDSQVTMMFWYRQQPGQSLTLIATANQGSEATYESGFVIDKFPISRPNLTFSTLTVSNMSPEDSSIYLCSVPDRLNTEAFFGQGTRLTVV.